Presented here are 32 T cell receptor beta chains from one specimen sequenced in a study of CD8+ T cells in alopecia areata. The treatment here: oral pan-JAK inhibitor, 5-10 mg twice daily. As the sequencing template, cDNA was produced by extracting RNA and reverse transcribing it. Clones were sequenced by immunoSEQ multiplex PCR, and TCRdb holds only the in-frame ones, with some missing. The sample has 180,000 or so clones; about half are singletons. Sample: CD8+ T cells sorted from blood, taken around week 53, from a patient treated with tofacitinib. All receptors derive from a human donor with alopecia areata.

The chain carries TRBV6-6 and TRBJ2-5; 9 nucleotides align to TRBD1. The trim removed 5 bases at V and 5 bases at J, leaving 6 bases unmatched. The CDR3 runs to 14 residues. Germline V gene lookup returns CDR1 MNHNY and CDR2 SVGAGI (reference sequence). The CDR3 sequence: CASSNTGGMETQYF. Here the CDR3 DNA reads TGTGCCAGCAGTAACACAGGGGGCATGGAGACCCAGTACTTC.

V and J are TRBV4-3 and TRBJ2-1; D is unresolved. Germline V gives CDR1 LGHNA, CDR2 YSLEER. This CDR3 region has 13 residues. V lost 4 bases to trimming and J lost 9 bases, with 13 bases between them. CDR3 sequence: CASSPSLGFEQFF. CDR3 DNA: TGCGCCAGCAGCCCCTCGTTGGGTTTTGAGCAGTTCTTC.

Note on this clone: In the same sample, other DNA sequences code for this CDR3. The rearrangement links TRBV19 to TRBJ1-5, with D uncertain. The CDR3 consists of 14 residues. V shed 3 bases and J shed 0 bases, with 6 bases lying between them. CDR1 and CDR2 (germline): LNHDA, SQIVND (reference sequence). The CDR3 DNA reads TGTGCCAGTAGTATTAGGGATAGCAATCAGCCCCAGCATTTT. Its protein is CASSIRDSNQPQHF.

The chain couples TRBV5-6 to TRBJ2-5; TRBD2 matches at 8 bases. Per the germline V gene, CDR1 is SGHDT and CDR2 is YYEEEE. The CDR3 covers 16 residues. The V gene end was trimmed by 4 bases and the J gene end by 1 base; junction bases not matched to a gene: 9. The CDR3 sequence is CASSGGGFSPQETQYF. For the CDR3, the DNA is TGTGCCAGCAGCGGCGGGGGGTTTTCGCCCCAAGAGACCCAGTACTTC.

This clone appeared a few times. The CDR3 is CASSSPDEAFF. The CDR3 nucleotides are TGTGCCAGCAGTTCTCCCGATGAAGCTTTCTTT. The chain is built from TRBV6-5 and TRBJ1-1; D remains ambiguous. The length of the CDR3 is 11 residues. The germline V gene has CDR1 MNHEY and CDR2 SVGAGI. V was trimmed by 4 bases and J by 7 bases, leaving 7 bases between them.

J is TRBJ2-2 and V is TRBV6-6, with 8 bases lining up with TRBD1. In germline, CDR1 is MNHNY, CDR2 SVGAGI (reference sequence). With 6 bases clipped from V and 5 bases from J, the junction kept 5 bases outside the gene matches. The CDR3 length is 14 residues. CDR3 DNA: TGTGCCAGCAGGCCGGGACAGGTTACCGGGGAGCTGTTTTTT. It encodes CASRPGQVTGELFF.

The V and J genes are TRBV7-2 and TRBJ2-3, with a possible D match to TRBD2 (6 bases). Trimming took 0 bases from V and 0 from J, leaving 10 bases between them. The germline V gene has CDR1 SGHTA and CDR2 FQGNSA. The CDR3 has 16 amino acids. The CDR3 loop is CASSLAKRASTDTQYF. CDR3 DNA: TGTGCCAGCAGCTTAGCAAAGCGGGCCAGCACAGATACGCAGTATTTT.

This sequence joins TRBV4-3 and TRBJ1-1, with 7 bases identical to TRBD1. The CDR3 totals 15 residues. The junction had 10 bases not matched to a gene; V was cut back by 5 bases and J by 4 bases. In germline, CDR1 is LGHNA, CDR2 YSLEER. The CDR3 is CASSSPGGKGTEAFF. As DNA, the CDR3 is TGCGCCAGCAGCTCCCCAGGGGGGAAGGGCACTGAAGCTTTCTTT.

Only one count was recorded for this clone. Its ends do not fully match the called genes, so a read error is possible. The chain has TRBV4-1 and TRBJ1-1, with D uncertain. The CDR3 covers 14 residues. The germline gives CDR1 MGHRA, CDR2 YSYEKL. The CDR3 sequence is CASRQGWLNTEAFF. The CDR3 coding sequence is TGCGCCAGCAGACAAGGGTGGCTGAACACTGAAGCTTTCTTT.

As DNA, the CDR3 is TGTGCCAGCAGCTTTGGGCCTAGCGGCGTCAATGAGCAGTTCTTC. This codes for CASSFGPSGVNEQFF. The rearrangement links TRBV11-2 to TRBJ2-1, with 7 bases matching TRBD2. This CDR3 comprises 15 residues. Germline CDR1 SGHAT, CDR2 FQNNGV. With 3 bases clipped from V and 6 bases from J, the junction kept 8 bases outside the gene matches.

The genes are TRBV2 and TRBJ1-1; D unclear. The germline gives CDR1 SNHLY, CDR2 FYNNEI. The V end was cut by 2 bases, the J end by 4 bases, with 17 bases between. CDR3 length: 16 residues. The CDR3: CASSEWSGIGSTEAFF. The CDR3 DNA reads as TGTGCCAGCAGTGAATGGTCGGGGATAGGGAGCACTGAAGCTTTCTTT.

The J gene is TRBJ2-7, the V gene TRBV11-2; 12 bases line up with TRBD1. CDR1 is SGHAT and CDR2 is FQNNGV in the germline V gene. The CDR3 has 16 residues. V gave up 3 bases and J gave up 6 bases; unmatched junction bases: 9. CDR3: CASSLGKGQGASEQYF. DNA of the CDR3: TGTGCCAGCAGCTTGGGGAAGGGACAGGGGGCGAGCGAGCAGTACTTC.

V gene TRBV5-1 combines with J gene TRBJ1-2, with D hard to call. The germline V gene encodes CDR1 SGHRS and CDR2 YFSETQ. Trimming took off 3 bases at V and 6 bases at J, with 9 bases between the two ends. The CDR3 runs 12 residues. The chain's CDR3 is CASSSGIDGYTF. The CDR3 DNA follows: TGCGCCAGCAGCTCCGGGATCGATGGCTACACCTTC.

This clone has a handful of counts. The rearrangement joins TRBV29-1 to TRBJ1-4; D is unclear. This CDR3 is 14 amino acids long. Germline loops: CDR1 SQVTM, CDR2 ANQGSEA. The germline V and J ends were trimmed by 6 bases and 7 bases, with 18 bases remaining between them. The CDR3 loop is CSVAHWGSSEKLFF. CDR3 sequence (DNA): TGCAGCGTGGCACATTGGGGTTCGAGTGAAAAACTGTTTTTT. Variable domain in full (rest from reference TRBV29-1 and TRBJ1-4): SAVISQKPSRDICQRGTSLTIQCQVDSQVTMMFWYRQQPGQSLTLIATANQGSEATYESGFVIDKFPISRPNLTFSTLTVSNMSPEDSSIYLCSVAHWGSSEKLFFGSGTQLSVL.

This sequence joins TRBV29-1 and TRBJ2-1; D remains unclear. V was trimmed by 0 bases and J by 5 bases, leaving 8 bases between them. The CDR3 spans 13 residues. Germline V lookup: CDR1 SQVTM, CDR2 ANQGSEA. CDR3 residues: CSVEDGIHNEQFF. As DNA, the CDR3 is TGCAGCGTTGAAGACGGTATTCACAATGAGCAGTTCTTC.

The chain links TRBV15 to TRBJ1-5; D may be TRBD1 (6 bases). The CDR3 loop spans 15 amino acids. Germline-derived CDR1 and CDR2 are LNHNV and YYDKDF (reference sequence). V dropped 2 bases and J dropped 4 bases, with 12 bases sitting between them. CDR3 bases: TGTGCCACCAGCAGACCACAGGGTGGAAATCAGCCCCAGCATTTT. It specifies CATSRPQGGNQPQHF.

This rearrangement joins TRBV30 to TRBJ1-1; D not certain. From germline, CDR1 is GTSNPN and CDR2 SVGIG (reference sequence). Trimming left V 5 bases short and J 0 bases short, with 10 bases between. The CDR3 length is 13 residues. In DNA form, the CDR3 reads TGTGCCTGGGCTTCGAACGTGAACACTGAAGCTTTCTTT. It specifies CAWASNVNTEAFF.

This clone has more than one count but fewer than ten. The CDR3 DNA sequence: TGTGCCAGCAGTCTCCAGGGGACAGTGAGGGAACAGTTCTTC. Translation: CASSLQGTVREQFF. V and J are TRBV6-5 and TRBJ2-1; TRBD1 aligns across 7 bases. CDR1 is MNHEY, CDR2 SVGAGI, per germline. The CDR3 consists of 14 residues. V lost 5 bases, J lost 13 bases, and 14 bases stayed unmatched.

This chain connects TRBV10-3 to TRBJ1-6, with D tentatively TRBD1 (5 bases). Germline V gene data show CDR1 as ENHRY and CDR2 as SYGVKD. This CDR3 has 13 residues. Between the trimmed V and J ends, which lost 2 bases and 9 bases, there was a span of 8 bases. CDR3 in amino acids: CAISEEDTSPLHF. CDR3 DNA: TGTGCCATCAGTGAGGAGGACACTTCACCCCTCCACTTT.

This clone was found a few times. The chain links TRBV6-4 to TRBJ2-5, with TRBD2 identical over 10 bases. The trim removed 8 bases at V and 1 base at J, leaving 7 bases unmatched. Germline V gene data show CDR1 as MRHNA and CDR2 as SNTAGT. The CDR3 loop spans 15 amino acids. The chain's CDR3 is CASSPLAGAQETQYF. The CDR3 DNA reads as TGTGCCAGCTCCCCTCTAGCGGGGGCCCAAGAGACCCAGTACTTC.

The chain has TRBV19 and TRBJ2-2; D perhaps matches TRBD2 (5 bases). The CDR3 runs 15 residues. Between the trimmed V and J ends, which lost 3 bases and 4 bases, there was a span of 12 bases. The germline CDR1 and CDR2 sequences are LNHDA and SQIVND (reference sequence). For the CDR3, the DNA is TGTGCCAGTAGTATTATGGCTAGCCTCACCGGGGAGCTGTTTTTT. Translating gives CASSIMASLTGELFF.

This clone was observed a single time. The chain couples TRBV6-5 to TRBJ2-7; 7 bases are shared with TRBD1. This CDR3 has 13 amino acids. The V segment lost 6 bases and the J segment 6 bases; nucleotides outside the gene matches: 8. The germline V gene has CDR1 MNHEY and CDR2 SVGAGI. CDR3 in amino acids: CASSPMGQTEQYF. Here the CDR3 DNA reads TGTGCCAGCAGCCCCATGGGACAGACCGAGCAGTACTTC.

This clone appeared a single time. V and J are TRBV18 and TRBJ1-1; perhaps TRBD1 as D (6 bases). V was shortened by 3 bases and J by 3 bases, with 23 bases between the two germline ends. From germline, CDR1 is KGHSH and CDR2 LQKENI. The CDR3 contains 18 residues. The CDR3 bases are TGTGCCAGCTCACCCTCGACAGGCTTCCAGCTGATGTACACTGAAGCTTTCTTT. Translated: CASSPSTGFQLMYTEAFF.

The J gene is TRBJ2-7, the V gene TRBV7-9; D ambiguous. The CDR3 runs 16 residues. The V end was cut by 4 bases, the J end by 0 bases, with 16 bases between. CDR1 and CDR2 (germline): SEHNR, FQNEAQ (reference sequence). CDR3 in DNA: TGTGCCAGCAGCTCCCCATTGGGCCTAAGCTCCTACGAGCAGTACTTC. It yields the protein CASSSPLGLSSYEQYF.

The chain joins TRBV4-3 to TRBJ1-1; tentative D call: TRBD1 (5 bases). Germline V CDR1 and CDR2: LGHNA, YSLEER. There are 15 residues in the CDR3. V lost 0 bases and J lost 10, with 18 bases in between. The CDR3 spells CASSQEYGTLTGAFF. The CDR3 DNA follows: TGCGCCAGCAGCCAAGAATACGGGACCCTCACGGGAGCTTTCTTT.

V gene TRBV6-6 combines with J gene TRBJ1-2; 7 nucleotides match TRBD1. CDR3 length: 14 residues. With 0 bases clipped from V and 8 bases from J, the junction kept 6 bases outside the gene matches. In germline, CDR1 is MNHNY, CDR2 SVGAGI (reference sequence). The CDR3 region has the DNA TGTGCCAGCAGTTACTCGGAGGGGGCGGAGGGCTACACCTTC. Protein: CASSYSEGAEGYTF.

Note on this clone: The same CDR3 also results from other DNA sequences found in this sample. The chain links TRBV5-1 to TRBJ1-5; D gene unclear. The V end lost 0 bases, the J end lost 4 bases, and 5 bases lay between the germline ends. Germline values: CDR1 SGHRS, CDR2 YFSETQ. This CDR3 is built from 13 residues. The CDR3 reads CASSLDGNQPQHF. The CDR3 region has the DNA TGCGCCAGCAGCTTGGACGGGAATCAGCCCCAGCATTTT.

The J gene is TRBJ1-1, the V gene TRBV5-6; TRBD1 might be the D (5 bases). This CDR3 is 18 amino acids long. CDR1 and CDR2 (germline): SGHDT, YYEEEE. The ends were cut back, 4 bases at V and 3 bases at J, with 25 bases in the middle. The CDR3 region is CASSGGYAESRVHTEAFF. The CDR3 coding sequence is TGTGCCAGCAGCGGTGGATACGCGGAGTCCAGGGTACACACTGAAGCTTTCTTT.

CDR3 protein: CASSPTDRVLDSGANVLTF. The CDR3 DNA follows: TGTGCCAGCAGCCCCACCGACAGGGTCCTCGACTCTGGGGCCAACGTCCTGACTTTC. The chain joins TRBV27 to TRBJ2-6; TRBD1 aligns across 7 bases. CDR3 size: 19 residues. Trimming took 6 bases from V and 0 from J; bases not matched to a gene: 14. Germline lookup yields CDR1 MNHEY and CDR2 SMNVEV (reference sequence). Drawing the rest from reference TRBV27 and TRBJ2-6, the complete variable domain is EAQVTQNPRYLITVTGKKLTVTCSQNMNHEYMSWYRQDPGLGLRQIYYSMNVEVTDKGDVPEGYKVSRKEKRNFPLILESPSPNQTSLYFCASSPTDRVLDSGANVLTFGAGSRLTVL.

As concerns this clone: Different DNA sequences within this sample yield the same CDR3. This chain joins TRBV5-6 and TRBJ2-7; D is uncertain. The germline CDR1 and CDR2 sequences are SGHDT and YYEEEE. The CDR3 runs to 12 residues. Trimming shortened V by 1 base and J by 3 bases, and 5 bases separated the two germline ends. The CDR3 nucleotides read TGTGCCAGCAGCTTGTATGACTACGAGCAGTACTTC. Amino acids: CASSLYDYEQYF.

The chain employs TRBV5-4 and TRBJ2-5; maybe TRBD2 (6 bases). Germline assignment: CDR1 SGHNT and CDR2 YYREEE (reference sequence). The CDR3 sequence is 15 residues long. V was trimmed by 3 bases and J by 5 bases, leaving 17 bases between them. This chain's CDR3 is CASSSTGTPRETQYF. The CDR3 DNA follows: TGTGCCAGCAGCTCAACCGGGACTCCCCGGGAGACCCAGTACTTC.

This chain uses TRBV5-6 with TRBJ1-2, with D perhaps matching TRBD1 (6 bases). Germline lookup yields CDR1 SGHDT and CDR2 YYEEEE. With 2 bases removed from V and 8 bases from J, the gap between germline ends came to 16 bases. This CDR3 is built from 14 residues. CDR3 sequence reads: CASSFPRGGGGYTF. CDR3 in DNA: TGTGCCAGCAGCTTCCCTCGAGGAGGGGGAGGCTACACCTTC.